This T cell receptor beta chain was identified in a study of blood T cell repertoires in COVID-19. The assay was immunoSEQ multiplex PCR, and TCRdb's table has in-frame clones only and misses some. The table records under 250,000 clones, around 80% of them present only once. The CDR3 is 14 residues long. The germline CDR1 and CDR2 sequences are SGHAT and FQDESV (reference sequence). After removal of 4 bases from V and 7 bases from J, the junction contained 3 bases not matched to a gene. Source material: PBMCs or T cells enriched from blood (not recorded which). The V call is TRBV11-1, the J call TRBJ2-1, with TRBD1 matching over 11 bases. This sequence was found in a man in his fifties or sixties who had recovered from COVID-19. The CDR3 reads CASSSDRGLNEQFF. CDR3 nucleotides: TGTGCCAGCAGCTCGGACAGGGGGCTTAATGAGCAGTTCTTC.